A selection of T cell receptor beta chains follows, all from one sample in a study of T-cell reconstitution after alpha-beta-depleted transplantation in children. TCRdb fed the PCR reads into MiXCR, producing one record per CDR3 protein. The sample shows under 400,000 distinct CDR3 sequences, around 25% of them seen only once. This sample comprised PBMCs, mostly from graft donor cells, obtained 180 days after TCRalphabeta/CD19-depleted stem cell transplant. The receptors come from a male patient between 5 and 17 years old who had a stem cell transplant for acute lymphoblastic leukemia, so the T cells may come from the graft donor. The CDR3 runs from the conserved cysteine through the conserved F or W. The D gene is left open where the match is weak.

-	TRBV5-1	TRBJ2-3	CASSLPQGTSTDTQYF
-	TRBV9	TRBJ1-1	CASSVAMNTEAFF
TRBD2	TRBV4-2	TRBJ2-3	CASSQSPQGSGRTDTQYF
TRBD1	TRBV5-1	TRBJ1-1	CASSRIPQQGARTEAFF
-	TRBV11-2	TRBJ2-3	CASSLLMTLKSTDTQYF
TRBD2	TRBV12-3/TRBV12-4	TRBJ2-3	CASSLTVLAHSTDTQYF
TRBD2	TRBV7-6	TRBJ2-5	CASSTSGSGETQYF
TRBD2	TRBV7-9	TRBJ2-5	CASSSPGLVNFGETQYF
-	TRBV7-9	TRBJ2-7	CASSSPVWAVSSYEQYF
-	TRBV15	TRBJ2-1	CATSRHKSQVYNEQFF
-	TRBV20-1	TRBJ2-5	CSARRGLLYQF
TRBD1	TRBV5-1	TRBJ2-6	CASSLPRQGVSGANVLTF
-	TRBV20-1	TRBJ1-6	CSARDTVVGRLHSPLHF